This T cell receptor beta chain is drawn from a study of control samples from healthy donors and cancer patients. Clones were read by immunoSEQ multiplex PCR, and TCRdb kept only the in-frame ones, dropping some. Of 65,000 to 95,000 clones in the sample, over 75% were seen once. Sequencing was done on a sample of blood. This receptor was identified in a man aged 50-60 years in good health.

The CDR3 is CASSLVGPGAAEAFF. DNA of the CDR3: TGTGCCAGCAGCTTAGTGGGGCCAGGGGCGGCTGAAGCTTTCTTT. The J gene is TRBJ1-1, the V gene TRBV7-2; tentatively, D is TRBD1 (6 bases). CDR1 is SGHTA, CDR2 FQGNSA, per germline. V dropped 1 base and J dropped 6 bases, with 15 bases sitting between them. The CDR3 covers 15 residues.